Presented here are 8 T cell receptor beta chains from one specimen sequenced in a study of cytomegalovirus exposure and HLA in healthy donors. PCR used 60 Vbeta primers and 13 Jbeta primers. The data were produced by immunoSEQ multiplex PCR, yet TCRdb's version contains in-frame clones alone and is incomplete. Among around 150,000 clones, approximately 78% were seen once, and the ten largest hold around 9.1%. Source material: PBMCs. The receptors shown here come from a male donor in good health and CMV-seropositive.

The rearrangement joins TRBV7-2 to TRBJ1-5; no definite D call. The V gene's germline CDR1 is SGHTA and CDR2 FQGNSA. V gave up 1 base and J gave up 6 bases, with 7 bases separating them. This CDR3 is built from 13 residues. The CDR3 region has the DNA TGTGCCAGCAGCTTAGTTGAGTTTCAGCCCCAGCATTTT. It yields the protein CASSLVEFQPQHF.

CDR3 loop: CASSWDRGHYGYTF. The CDR3 DNA reads as TGTGCCAGCAGTTGGGACAGGGGGCATTATGGCTACACCTTC. The V call is TRBV27, the J call TRBJ1-2, with 12 bases matching TRBD1. From germline, CDR1 is MNHEY and CDR2 SMNVEV (reference sequence). Trimming removed 4 bases from V and 5 bases from J; junction bases left unmatched: 2. This CDR3 has 14 residues.

The CDR3 reads CSATGTSVGSEQFF. The CDR3 DNA reads TGCAGCGCCACCGGGACTAGCGTAGGCAGTGAGCAGTTCTTC. This chain links TRBV29-1 with TRBJ2-1, with 10 bases fitting TRBD2. The CDR3 covers 14 residues. Unmatched junction bases numbered 12, after V lost 7 bases and J lost 9 bases. Germline V gene lookup returns CDR1 SQVTM and CDR2 ANQGSEA.

The DNA for the CDR3 is TGTGCCAGCAGTACAGGACTAGCCCTCGGGGCCGGGGAGCTGTTTTTT. Its translation: CASSTGLALGAGELFF. The chain has TRBV27 and TRBJ2-2; 8 nucleotides match TRBD2. J lost 6 bases, V lost 5 bases, and 11 bases had no gene match. There are 16 residues in the CDR3. Germline CDR1 is MNHEY and CDR2 is SMNVEV (reference sequence).

V is TRBV7-9 and J is TRBJ2-6; D call uncertain. Deletions cut 6 bases from V and 0 bases from J, with 9 bases between. This CDR3 is 15 amino acids long. CDR1 SEHNR and CDR2 FQNEAQ come from the germline V gene (reference sequence). The DNA of the CDR3 is TGTGCCAGCAGTACAGTGGCCTCTGGGGCCAACGTCCTGACTTTC. This gives the protein CASSTVASGANVLTF.

The gene calls are TRBV19 and TRBJ2-7; 8 bases are shared with TRBD2. CDR1 LNHDA and CDR2 SQIVND come from the germline V gene (reference sequence). J lost 2 bases, V lost 1 base, and 4 bases had no gene match. The CDR3 length is 15 residues. CDR3 in DNA: TGTGCCAGTAGTATAGGGGTAGCGGGGACCTACGAGCAGTACTTC. This gives the protein CASSIGVAGTYEQYF.

The V and J genes are TRBV30 and TRBJ1-2, with TRBD1 as a possible D gene (5 bases). There are 12 residues in the CDR3. The V end was cut by 4 bases, the J end by 3 bases, with 9 bases between. In germline, CDR1 is GTSNPN, CDR2 SVGIG (reference sequence). CDR3 loop: CAWTRGDYGYTF. The CDR3 bases are TGTGCCTGGACTAGGGGCGACTATGGCTACACCTTC.

This clone was counted between two and nine times. This CDR3 is also generated by other DNA sequences in the sample. The gene calls are TRBV19 and TRBJ1-2; a weak D match, TRBD1 (5 bases). The CDR3 spans 15 residues. CDR1 and CDR2 from the germline V gene are LNHDA and SQIVND (reference sequence). V gave up 5 bases and J gave up 3 bases, with 16 bases separating them. This CDR3 is CASSPRGRVDYGYTF. For the CDR3, the DNA is TGTGCCAGTAGTCCGCGGGGCAGGGTCGACTATGGCTACACCTTC.